Listed below are T cell receptor beta chains from one sample, sequenced in a study of breast tumors, draining lymph nodes, adjacent tissues. A single record per CDR3 protein comes from TCRdb applying MiXCR to the multiplex PCR reads. In the table there are 65,000 to 80,000 distinct CDR3 sequences, around 20% of which are singletons. Material: axillary lymph node tissue. Every receptor here comes from a female donor with breast cancer. Some clones in this sample may be carry-over from other donors' samples. Both conserved end residues are part of each CDR3. Each record gives: J gene, V gene, CDR3 length, clone size, D gene, CDR3 protein, CDR3 DNA. D genes are given only for firm matches. Only some rows state a clone size, as once, few, many or a class for expanded clones.

>TRBJ2-7|TRBV5-1|18|many|TRBD2
CASSFGLAGSRSPYEQYF
TGCGCCAGCAGCTTCGGACTAGCGGGGTCCCGTTCTCCGTACGAGCAGTACTTC
>TRBJ1-2|TRBV3-1|15|many|-
CASSQVKGTTYGYTF
TGTGCCAGCAGCCAAGTCAAGGGGACGACCTATGGCTACACCTTC
>TRBJ2-1|TRBV7-8|17|many|-
CASSSPVGTSTYNEQFF
TGTGCCAGCAGCTCACCAGTCGGGACCTCAACCTACAATGAGCAGTTCTTC
>TRBJ2-6|TRBV10-2|15|many|TRBD1
CASTPGGSGANVLTF
TGCGCCAGCACCCCAGGGGGATCTGGGGCCAACGTCCTGACTTTC
>TRBJ2-5|TRBV6-2/TRBV6-3|14|few|-
CASSYRRKQETQYF
TGTGCCAGCAGTTACCGCAGGAAACAAGAGACCCAGTACTTC
>TRBJ1-2|TRBV24-1|15|many|TRBD1
CATSGGQGAFYGYTF
TGTGCCACCAGTGGAGGGCAGGGGGCTTTCTATGGCTACACCTTC
>TRBJ2-1|TRBV10-3|17|many|TRBD2
CAISESAGLAGVGEQFF
TGTGCCATCAGTGAGTCAGCAGGACTAGCGGGAGTGGGGGAGCAGTTCTTC
>TRBJ2-7|TRBV5-5|13|many|-
CASSYGSRYEQYF
TGTGCCAGCAGCTACGGGAGTAGGTACGAGCAGTACTTC
>TRBJ1-2|TRBV20-1|12|few|-
CSATSGPGGYTF
TGCAGTGCTACGAGTGGGCCGGGGGGCTACACCTTC
>TRBJ2-7|TRBV9|15|many|-
CASSRDSGSPYEQYF
TGTGCCAGCAGCCGTGACTCAGGGTCCCCCTACGAGCAGTACTTC
>TRBJ2-5|TRBV6-2/TRBV6-3|12|many|TRBD2
CASSYPGGAQYF
TGTGCCAGCAGTTACCCGGGGGGGGCCCAGTACTTC
>TRBJ2-2|TRBV6-1|16|-|TRBD2
CASRGQRLAGTGELFF
TGTGCCAGCAGGGGCCAAAGACTAGCGGGAACCGGGGAGCTGTTTTTT
>TRBJ2-3|TRBV3-1|15|few|-
CASSQPLVSVDTQYF
TGTGCCAGCAGCCAACCCCTCGTTAGCGTGGATACGCAGTATTTT
>TRBJ1-6|TRBV2|15|many|-
CASSGEGLNNSPLHF
TGTGCCAGCAGTGGGGAGGGTCTGAATAATTCACCCCTCCACTTT
>TRBJ2-7|TRBV24-1|16|many|TRBD1
CATSDPPTGGYHEQYF
TGTGCCACCAGTGACCCACCGACAGGGGGCTACCACGAGCAGTACTTC
>TRBJ1-4|TRBV7-2|15|many|-
CASSLNAPAGEKLFF
TGTGCCAGCAGCTTAAACGCGCCGGCGGGTGAAAAACTGTTTTTT
>TRBJ2-7|TRBV9|14|many|-
CASSVEALGGEQYF
TGTGCCAGCAGCGTAGAGGCCTTGGGGGGCGAGCAGTACTTC
>TRBJ2-1|TRBV11-3|14|many|-
CASLGEDSYNEQFF
TGTGCCAGCCTCGGTGAGGACAGCTACAATGAGCAGTTCTTC
>TRBJ2-2|TRBV7-8|15|many|TRBD2
CASSLSGSHPGELFF
TGTGCCAGCAGCTTGAGCGGGAGTCACCCCGGGGAGCTGTTTTTT
>TRBJ2-2|TRBV4-1|14|many|-
CASSQASGTGELFF
TGCGCCAGCAGCCAAGCTTCGGGCACCGGGGAGCTGTTTTTT
>TRBJ2-3|TRBV7-2|14|many|-
CASSLGGVEDTQYF
TGTGCCAGCAGCTTAGGAGGGGTGGAAGATACGCAGTATTTT
>TRBJ2-2|TRBV7-7|14|many|TRBD1
CASSLAQGAGELFF
TGTGCTAGCAGCTTAGCGCAGGGGGCCGGGGAGCTGTTTTTT
>TRBJ2-1|TRBV19|15|many|TRBD2
CASLAGGLGYNEQFF
TGTGCCAGTCTAGCGGGAGGGCTGGGGTACAATGAGCAGTTCTTC
>TRBJ2-7|TRBV19|15|many|TRBD2
CASSMTSGNSYEQYF
TGTGCCAGTAGTATGACTAGCGGGAACTCCTACGAGCAGTACTTC
>TRBJ2-2|TRBV20-1|13|many|TRBD2
CSAGGDATGELFF
TGCAGTGCTGGGGGGGATGCAACCGGGGAGCTGTTTTTT
>TRBJ2-7|TRBV7-9|12|many|-
CASSLKGVEQYF
TGTGCCAGCAGCTTAAAAGGGGTGGAGCAGTACTTC
>TRBJ2-1|TRBV10-3|18|many|TRBD1
CATRGMAGQGADGNEQFF
TGTGCCACTAGAGGGATGGCGGGACAGGGGGCTGATGGCAATGAGCAGTTCTTC
>TRBJ2-7|TRBV11-2|14|many|TRBD1
CASSSGQGGYEQYF
TGTGCCAGCAGCTCGGGACAGGGAGGCTACGAGCAGTACTTC
>TRBJ2-4|TRBV9|16|few|TRBD2
CASSVGIAGAKNIQYF
TGTGCCAGCAGCGTAGGCATAGCGGGAGCCAAAAACATTCAGTACTTC
>TRBJ2-3|TRBV7-2|14|once|TRBD1
CASSATGIRDTQYF
TGTGCCAGCAGCGCGACAGGGATCAGAGATACACAGTATTTT
>TRBJ2-4|TRBV7-9|12|-|TRBD1
CASSLQGDIQYF
TGTGCCAGCAGCTTACAGGGGGACATTCAGTACTTC
>TRBJ1-1|TRBV5-1|13|-|TRBD1
CASSVTGGTEAFF
TGCGCCAGCAGCGTGACAGGGGGCACTGAAGCTTTCTTT
>TRBJ2-7|TRBV28|16|few|TRBD1
CASSLPLDRGSYEQYF
TGTGCCAGCAGCCTCCCCCTGGACAGGGGATCCTACGAGCAGTACTTC
>TRBJ2-1|TRBV7-9|16|many|TRBD2
CASSGRTSGDRNEQFF
TGTGCCAGCAGCGGCAGGACTAGCGGGGACCGAAATGAGCAGTTCTTC
>TRBJ1-5|TRBV6-6|19|many|TRBD1
CASSYSTGGRRINNQPQHF
TGTGCCAGCAGTTACTCGACAGGGGGCCGCCGGATCAACAATCAGCCCCAGCATTTT
>TRBJ1-5|TRBV6-2/TRBV6-3|14|few|TRBD1
CASTDSTGHQPQHF
TGTGCCAGCACTGACTCGACAGGGCATCAGCCCCAGCATTTT
>TRBJ2-7|TRBV7-9|12|many|-
CASSQSFYEQYF
TGTGCCAGCAGCCAGTCCTTCTACGAGCAGTACTTC
>TRBJ1-2|TRBV24-1|14|many|-
CATSDSGFLYGYTF
TGTGCCACCAGTGATTCAGGGTTTCTCTATGGCTACACCTTC
>TRBJ2-7|TRBV20-1|12|many|-
CSAKGGAYEQYF
TGCAGTGCCAAGGGGGGGGCCTACGAGCAGTACTTC
>TRBJ1-6|TRBV9|14|many|TRBD1
CASSVGDRSLPLHF
TGTGCCAGCAGCGTAGGGGACAGGTCCCTCCCCCTCCACTTT
>TRBJ1-6|TRBV9|14|many|-
CASSVGTIYSPLHF
TGTGCCAGCAGCGTCGGGACAATTTATTCACCCCTCCACTTT
>TRBJ1-6|TRBV5-1|14|many|TRBD1
CASSLEDRPSPLHF
TGCGCCAGCAGCTTAGAGGACAGGCCCTCACCCCTCCACTTT
>TRBJ1-2|TRBV6-1|13|few|TRBD1
CASTRTGEYGYTF
TGTGCCAGCACCCGGACAGGGGAGTATGGCTACACCTTC
>TRBJ1-2|TRBV28|15|-|-
CASRVLRGVENGYTF
TGTGCCAGCAGAGTTCTTAGAGGGGTGGAGAATGGCTACACCTTC
>TRBJ2-5|TRBV20-1|13|many|TRBD2
CSARLAGGETQYF
TGCAGTGCTAGACTAGCGGGAGGAGAGACCCAGTACTTC
>TRBJ2-5|TRBV28|17|once|-
CASSSPHLGARRWAQYF
TGTGCCAGCAGTTCACCCCATCTCGGAGCCCGCCGTTGGGCCCAGTACTTC